The next 17 T cell receptor beta chains were all read from a single sample in a study of T cell responses to AZD1222 COVID-19 vaccine. Some clones are missing from TCRdb's copy, which holds only in-frame ones; the method was immunoSEQ multiplex PCR. Here the sample spans 200,000 or so clones, around nine tenths being singletons. Source: peripheral blood, taken on day 0 of AZD1222 vaccination. The receptors here all came from an adult in good health.

The chain recombines TRBV5-5 with TRBJ2-3; D unclear. Germline V gene data show CDR1 as SGHKS and CDR2 as YYEKEE (reference sequence). The CDR3 totals 16 residues. V lost 3 bases and J 0 bases, leaving 14 bases between the germline ends. The CDR3 DNA reads as TGTGCCAGCAGCTCGGACGCAGCAAAAAGCACAGATACGCAGTATTTT. It specifies CASSSDAAKSTDTQYF.

This chain connects TRBV3-1 (or the pseudogene TRBV3-2) to TRBJ1-1, with D possibly TRBD1 on 5 matching bases. The CDR3 has 15 residues. V lost 1 base and J lost 6, with 15 bases in between. In germline, CDR1 is LGHDT, CDR2 YNNKEL (reference sequence). The CDR3 here is CASSQGTGFYSEAFF. The CDR3 bases are TGTGCCAGCAGCCAAGGCACAGGCTTCTATTCTGAAGCTTTCTTT.

The chain is built from TRBV6-5 and TRBJ2-4; 9 bases are shared with TRBD1. Trimming took 5 bases from V and 7 from J; bases not matched to a gene: 9. This CDR3 is built from 15 residues. CDR1 and CDR2 from the germline V gene are MNHEY and SVGAGI. The CDR3 DNA reads TGTGCCAGCAGTAAACCCGGGACAGGGTTTAACATTCAGTACTTC. Residues: CASSKPGTGFNIQYF.

The chain has TRBV2 and TRBJ1-5, with D tentatively TRBD1 (6 bases). In germline, CDR1 is SNHLY, CDR2 FYNNEI. The CDR3 covers 13 residues. V shed 7 bases and J shed 6 bases, with 13 bases lying between them. The CDR3 here is CASTTGYSQPQHF. Here the CDR3 DNA reads TGTGCCAGCACCACAGGGTACAGTCAGCCCCAGCATTTT. The complete variable domain, with remaining parts taken from reference TRBV2 and TRBJ1-5, reads EPEVTQTPSHQVTQMGQEVILRCVPISNHLYFYWYRQILGQKVEFLVSFYNNEISEKSEIFDDQFSVERPDGSNFTLKIRSTKLEDSAMYFCASTTGYSQPQHFGDGTRLSIL.

The chain combines TRBV20-1 with TRBJ2-7; a possible D gene is TRBD2 (6 bases). This CDR3 is built from 11 residues. Per germline, CDR1 DFQATT and CDR2 SNEGSKA (reference sequence). V lost 7 bases and J lost 2, with 9 bases in between. In nucleotides, the CDR3 is TGCAGTGGGGGGGATGCCTACGAGCAGTACTTC. As protein: CSGGDAYEQYF.

The rearrangement uses TRBV4-1 and TRBJ1-5; 9 bases align to TRBD1. Germline V gene lookup returns CDR1 MGHRA and CDR2 YSYEKL. This CDR3 spans 15 amino acids. V was pared by 0 bases and J by 7 bases, with 4 bases of the junction left unmatched. CDR3 nucleotides: TGCGCCAGCAGCCAAGAACAGGGGGCTTGGCAGCCCCAGCATTTT. Protein sequence: CASSQEQGAWQPQHF.

V usage is TRBV14 and J usage is TRBJ1-2; D gene uncertain. The CDR3 is 13 amino acids. Trimming left V 0 bases short and J 7 bases short, with 9 bases between. Germline V lookup: CDR1 SGHDN, CDR2 FVKESK. The CDR3: CASSQESPAGYTF. The CDR3 region has the DNA TGTGCCAGCAGCCAAGAGTCCCCCGCTGGCTACACCTTC.

The J gene is TRBJ2-7, the V gene TRBV7-8; D unresolved. Germline V gene data show CDR1 as SGHVS and CDR2 as FQNEAQ. This CDR3 is 14 amino acids long. V lost 3 bases and J lost 0, with 9 bases in between. The CDR3 protein is CASSFGSLSYEQYF. The CDR3 DNA sequence: TGTGCCAGCAGCTTCGGCAGCCTCTCCTACGAGCAGTACTTC.

Here the CDR3 DNA reads TGTGCCAGCTCCGGGGACAGGGCCTACGAGCAGTACTTC. It codes for CASSGDRAYEQYF. The chain employs TRBV18 and TRBJ2-7; 9 nucleotides line up with TRBD1. The length of the CDR3 is 13 residues. Unmatched junction bases numbered 2, after V lost 6 bases and J lost 2 bases. Per the germline V gene, CDR1 is KGHSH and CDR2 is LQKENI.

The gene calls are TRBV10-1 and TRBJ2-3; D possibly uses TRBD1 or TRBD2 (5 bases each). CDR3 length: 15 residues. Trimming removed 6 bases from V and 3 bases from J, with 16 bases in between. Per the germline V gene, CDR1 is WNHNN and CDR2 is SYGVQD (reference sequence). CDR3 in DNA: TGCGCCAGCAGCCAGGGTCGGGGTAGGACAGATACGCAGTATTTT. Protein: CASSQGRGRTDTQYF.

The chain carries TRBV5-6 and TRBJ1-3, with D possibly being TRBD1 (5 bases). The CDR3 covers 15 residues. CDR1 is SGHDT and CDR2 is YYEEEE in the germline V gene. Trimming removed 0 bases at V and 3 bases at J, with 10 bases between. The CDR3 DNA sequence: TGTGCCAGCAGCTTGGGTATGGGGCTTGGAAACACCATATATTTT. It is translated as CASSLGMGLGNTIYF.

The chain combines TRBV6-5 with TRBJ1-6; the D is unclear. CDR1 and CDR2 (germline): MNHEY, SVGAGI. This CDR3 has 14 residues. With 2 bases removed from V and 5 bases from J, the gap between germline ends came to 7 bases. The CDR3 sequence: CASSYRPDNSPLHF. The DNA for the CDR3 is TGTGCCAGCAGTTACCGCCCTGATAATTCACCCCTCCACTTT.

V gene TRBV7-3 combines with J gene TRBJ1-3; D unclear. Trimming pared 5 bases from V and 4 bases from J, leaving 9 bases between. CDR1 is SGHTA, CDR2 FQGTGA, per germline. This CDR3 has 13 residues. The CDR3 loop is CASSPEPGNTIYF. In nucleotides, the CDR3 is TGTGCCAGCAGCCCCGAGCCGGGAAACACCATATATTTT.

In DNA form, the CDR3 reads TGTGCCAGCTCTACTAGTTATGAGCAGTTCTTC. Its translation is CASSTSYEQFF. The rearrangement joins TRBV25-1 to TRBJ2-1; weak D call: TRBD2 (5 bases). The ends were cut back, 8 bases at V and 8 bases at J, with 10 bases in the middle. The germline V gene has CDR1 MGHDK and CDR2 SYGVNS. CDR3 size: 11 residues.

The V and J genes are TRBV5-6 and TRBJ2-7; no reliable D call. The length of the CDR3 is 14 residues. CDR1 and CDR2 from the germline V gene are SGHDT and YYEEEE. The V end was cut by 1 base, the J end by 2 bases, with 10 bases between. CDR3 region: CASSLIGSPYEQYF. CDR3 bases: TGTGCCAGCAGCTTGATAGGGTCCCCCTACGAGCAGTACTTC. Full variable domain (rest looked up from reference TRBV5-6 and TRBJ2-7): DAGVTQSPTHLIKTRGQQVTLRCSPKSGHDTVSWYQQALGQGPQFIFQYYEEEERQRGNFPDRFSGHQFPNYSSELNVNALLLGDSALYLCASSLIGSPYEQYFGPGTRLTVT.

The chain uses TRBV7-3 and TRBJ1-6; D call uncertain. Trimming took 6 bases from V and 6 from J, leaving 15 bases between them. The CDR3 spans 15 residues. Germline V lookup: CDR1 SGHTA, CDR2 FQGTGA. The CDR3 sequence is CASSLTGYGNSPLHF. The DNA of the CDR3 is TGTGCCAGCAGTCTTACGGGGTACGGTAATTCACCCCTCCACTTT.

The chain has TRBV6-5 and TRBJ2-3; 9 bases line up with TRBD1. Per germline, CDR1 MNHEY and CDR2 SVGAGI. J lost 4 bases, V lost 8 bases, and 4 bases had no gene match. The CDR3 covers 13 residues. This CDR3 is CASHRGRSDTQYF. The CDR3 region has the DNA TGTGCCAGCCACAGGGGGCGGTCAGATACGCAGTATTTT.